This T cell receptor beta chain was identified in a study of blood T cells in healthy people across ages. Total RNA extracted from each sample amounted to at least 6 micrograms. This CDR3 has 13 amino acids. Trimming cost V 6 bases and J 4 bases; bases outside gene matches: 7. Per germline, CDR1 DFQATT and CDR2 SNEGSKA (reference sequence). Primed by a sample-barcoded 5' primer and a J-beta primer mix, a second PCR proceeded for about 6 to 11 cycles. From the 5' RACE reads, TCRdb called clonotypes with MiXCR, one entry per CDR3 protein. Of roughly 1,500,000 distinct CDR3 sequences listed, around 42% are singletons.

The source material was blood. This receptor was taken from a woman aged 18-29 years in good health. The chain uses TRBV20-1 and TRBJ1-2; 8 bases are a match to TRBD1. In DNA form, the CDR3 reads TGCAGTGCGCACAGGGGGATCGGCTATGGCTACACCTTC. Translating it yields CSAHRGIGYGYTF.